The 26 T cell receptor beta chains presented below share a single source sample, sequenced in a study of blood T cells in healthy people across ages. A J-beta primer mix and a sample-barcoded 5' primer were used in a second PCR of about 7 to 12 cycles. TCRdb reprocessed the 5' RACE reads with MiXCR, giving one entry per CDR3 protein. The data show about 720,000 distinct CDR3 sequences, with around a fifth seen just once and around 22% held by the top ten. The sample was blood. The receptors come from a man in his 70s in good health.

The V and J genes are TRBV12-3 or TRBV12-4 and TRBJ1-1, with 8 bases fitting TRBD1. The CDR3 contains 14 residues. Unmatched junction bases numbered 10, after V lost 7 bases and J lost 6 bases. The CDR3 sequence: CASTPRTGRSEAFF. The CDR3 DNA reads TGTGCCAGCACGCCCCGGACAGGGAGGTCTGAAGCTTTCTTT.

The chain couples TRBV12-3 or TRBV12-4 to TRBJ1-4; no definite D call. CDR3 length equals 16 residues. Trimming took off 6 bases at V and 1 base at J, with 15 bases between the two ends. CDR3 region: CASSNQMGLTNEKLFF. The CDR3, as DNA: TGTGCCAGCAGCAACCAAATGGGTTTAACTAATGAAAAACTGTTTTTT.

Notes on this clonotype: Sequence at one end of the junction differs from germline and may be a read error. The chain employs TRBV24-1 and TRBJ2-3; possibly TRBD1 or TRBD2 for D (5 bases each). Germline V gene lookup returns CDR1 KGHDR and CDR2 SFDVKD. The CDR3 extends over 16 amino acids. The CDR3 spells CATSDSRGPRLDTRYF. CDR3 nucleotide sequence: TGTGCCACCAGTGATTCCCGGGGACCCCGCCTGGATACGCGGTATTTT.

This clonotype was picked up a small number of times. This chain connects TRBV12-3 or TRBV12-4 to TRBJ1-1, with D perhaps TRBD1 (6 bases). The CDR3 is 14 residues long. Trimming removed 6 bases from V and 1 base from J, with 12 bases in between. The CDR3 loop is CASREDRPNTEAFF. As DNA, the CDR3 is TGTGCCAGCAGGGAAGACAGGCCGAACACTGAAGCTTTCTTT.

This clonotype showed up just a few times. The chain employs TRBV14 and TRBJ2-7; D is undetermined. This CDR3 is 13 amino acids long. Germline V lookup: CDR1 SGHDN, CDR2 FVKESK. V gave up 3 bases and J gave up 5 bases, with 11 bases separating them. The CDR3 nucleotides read TGTGCCAGCAGCCAGGTGAGGAGCCACGAGCAGTACTTC. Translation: CASSQVRSHEQYF.

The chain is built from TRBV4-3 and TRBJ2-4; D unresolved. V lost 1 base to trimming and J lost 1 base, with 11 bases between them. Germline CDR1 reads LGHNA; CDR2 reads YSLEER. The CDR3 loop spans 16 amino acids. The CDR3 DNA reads TGCGCCAGCAGCCAAGGTTTGGAGCCCGCCAAAAACATTCAGTACTTC. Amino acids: CASSQGLEPAKNIQYF.

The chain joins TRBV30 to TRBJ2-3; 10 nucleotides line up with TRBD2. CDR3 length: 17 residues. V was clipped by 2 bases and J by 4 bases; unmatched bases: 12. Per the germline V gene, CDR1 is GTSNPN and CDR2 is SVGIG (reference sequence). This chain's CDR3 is CAWSPIRTSGSSDTQYF. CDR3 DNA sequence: TGTGCCTGGAGTCCCATTCGGACTAGCGGATCGTCAGATACGCAGTATTTT. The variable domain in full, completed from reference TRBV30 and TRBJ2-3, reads SQTIHQWPATLVQPVGSPLSLECTVEGTSNPNLYWYRQAAGRGLQLLFYSVGIGQISSEVPQNLSASRPQDRQFILSSKKLLLSDSGFYLCAWSPIRTSGSSDTQYFGPGTRLTVL.

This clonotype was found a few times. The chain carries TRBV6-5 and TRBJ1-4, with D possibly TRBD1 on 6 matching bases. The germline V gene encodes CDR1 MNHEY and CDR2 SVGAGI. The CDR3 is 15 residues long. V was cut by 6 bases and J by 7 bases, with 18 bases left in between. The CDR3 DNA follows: TGTGCCAGCAGCGACTCCGGGACACTGGGTGAAAAACTGTTTTTT. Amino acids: CASSDSGTLGEKLFF.

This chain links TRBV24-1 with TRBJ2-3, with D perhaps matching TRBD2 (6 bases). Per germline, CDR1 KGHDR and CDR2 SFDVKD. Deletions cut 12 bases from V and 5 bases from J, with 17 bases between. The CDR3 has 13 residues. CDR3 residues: CASKEGPGDTQYF. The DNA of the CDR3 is TGTGCCTCAAAGGAGGGGCCGGGAGATACGCAGTATTTT.

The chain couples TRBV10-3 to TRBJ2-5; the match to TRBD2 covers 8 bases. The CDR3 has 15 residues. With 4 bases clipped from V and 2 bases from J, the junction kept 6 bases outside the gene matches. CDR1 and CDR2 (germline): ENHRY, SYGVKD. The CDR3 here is CAISVTGGEQETQYF. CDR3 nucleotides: TGTGCCATCAGTGTAACGGGGGGGGAGCAAGAGACCCAGTACTTC.

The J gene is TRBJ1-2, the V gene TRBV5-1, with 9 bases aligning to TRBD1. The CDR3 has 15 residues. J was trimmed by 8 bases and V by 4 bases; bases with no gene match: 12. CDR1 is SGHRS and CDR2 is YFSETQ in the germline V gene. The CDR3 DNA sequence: TGCGCCAGCAGCCCTGGGGACAGGGCCATCTCGGGCTACACCTTC. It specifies CASSPGDRAISGYTF.

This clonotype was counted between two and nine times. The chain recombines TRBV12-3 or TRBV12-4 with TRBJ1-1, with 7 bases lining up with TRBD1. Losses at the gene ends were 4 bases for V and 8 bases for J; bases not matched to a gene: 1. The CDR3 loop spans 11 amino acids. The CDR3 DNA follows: TGTGCCAGCAGTTGGACAGGAGAAGCTTTCTTT. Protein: CASSWTGEAFF.

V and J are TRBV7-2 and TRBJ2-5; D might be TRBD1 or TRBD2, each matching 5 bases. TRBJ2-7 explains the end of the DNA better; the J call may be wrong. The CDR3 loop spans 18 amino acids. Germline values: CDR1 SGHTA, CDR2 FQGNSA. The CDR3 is CASSLASYGTQSSYEQYV. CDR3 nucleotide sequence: TGTGCCAGCAGCTTGGCCTCGTACGGGACCCAGAGCTCCTACGAGCAGTACGTC.

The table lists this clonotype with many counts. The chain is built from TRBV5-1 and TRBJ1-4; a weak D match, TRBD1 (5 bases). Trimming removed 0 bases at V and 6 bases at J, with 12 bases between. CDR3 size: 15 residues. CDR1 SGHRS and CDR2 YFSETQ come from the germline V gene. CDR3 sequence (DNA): TGCGCCAGCAGCTTGGATTCAGGGCAGGATGAAAAACTGTTTTTT. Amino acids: CASSLDSGQDEKLFF.

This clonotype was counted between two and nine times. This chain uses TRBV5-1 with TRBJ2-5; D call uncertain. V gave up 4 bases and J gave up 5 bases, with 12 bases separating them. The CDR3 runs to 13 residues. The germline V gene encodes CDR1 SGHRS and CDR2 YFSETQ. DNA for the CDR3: TGCGCCAGCAGCGGTATTGGGTCGGAGACCCAGTACTTC. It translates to CASSGIGSETQYF.

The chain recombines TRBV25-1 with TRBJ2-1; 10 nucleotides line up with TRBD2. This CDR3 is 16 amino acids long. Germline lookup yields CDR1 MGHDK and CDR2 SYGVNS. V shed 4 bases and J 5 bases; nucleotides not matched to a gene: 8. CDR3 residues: CASSVILGLAHNEQFF. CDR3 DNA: TGTGCCAGCAGTGTGATCTTGGGACTAGCGCACAATGAGCAGTTCTTC.

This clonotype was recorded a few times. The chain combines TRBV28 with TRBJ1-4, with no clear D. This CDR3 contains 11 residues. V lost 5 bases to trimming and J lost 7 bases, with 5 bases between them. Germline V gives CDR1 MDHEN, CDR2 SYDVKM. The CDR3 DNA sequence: TGTGCCAGCAGTGGTACTGAAAAACTGTTTTTT. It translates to CASSGTEKLFF.

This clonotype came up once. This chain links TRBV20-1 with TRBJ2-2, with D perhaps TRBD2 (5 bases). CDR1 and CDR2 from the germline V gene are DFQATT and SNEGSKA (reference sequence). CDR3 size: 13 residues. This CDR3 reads CSLRGIPTGELFF. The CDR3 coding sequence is TGCAGCCTCCGGGGAATACCAACCGGGGAGCTGTTTTTT.

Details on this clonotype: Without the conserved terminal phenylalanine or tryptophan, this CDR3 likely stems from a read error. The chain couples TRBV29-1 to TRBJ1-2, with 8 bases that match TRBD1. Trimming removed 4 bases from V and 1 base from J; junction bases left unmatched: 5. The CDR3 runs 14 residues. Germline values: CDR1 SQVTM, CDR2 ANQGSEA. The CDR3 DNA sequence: TGCAGCGTTGTGGCAGGGGGCGGTAACTATGGCTACACCCTC. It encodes CSVVAGGGNYGYTL.

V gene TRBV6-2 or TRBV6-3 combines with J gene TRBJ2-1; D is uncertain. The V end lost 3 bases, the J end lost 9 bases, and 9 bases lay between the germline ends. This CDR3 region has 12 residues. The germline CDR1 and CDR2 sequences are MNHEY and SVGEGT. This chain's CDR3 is CASSYPVAEQFF. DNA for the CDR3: TGTGCCAGCAGTTATCCCGTGGCTGAGCAGTTCTTC.

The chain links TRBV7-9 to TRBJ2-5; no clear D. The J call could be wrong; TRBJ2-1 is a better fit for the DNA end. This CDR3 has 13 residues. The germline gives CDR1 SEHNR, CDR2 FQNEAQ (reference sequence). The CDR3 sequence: CASSDRAFNEQFF. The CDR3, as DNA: TGTGCCAGCAGTGATAGGGCTTTTAATGAGCAGTTCTTC.

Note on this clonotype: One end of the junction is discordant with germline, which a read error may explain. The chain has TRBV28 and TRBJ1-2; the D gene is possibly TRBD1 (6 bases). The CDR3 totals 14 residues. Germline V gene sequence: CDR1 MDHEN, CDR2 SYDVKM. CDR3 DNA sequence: TGTGCCAGCAGCTCCGGGACACCTAACTATGGCCACACCTTC. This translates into CASSSGTPNYGHTF.

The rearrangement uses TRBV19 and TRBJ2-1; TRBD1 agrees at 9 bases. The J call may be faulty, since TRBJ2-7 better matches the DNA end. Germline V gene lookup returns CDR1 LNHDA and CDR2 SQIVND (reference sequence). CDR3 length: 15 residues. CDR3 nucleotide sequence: TGTGCCAGTAGTGGGATTGGGGACAGGGACTACGAGCAGTACTTC. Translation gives CASSGIGDRDYEQYF.

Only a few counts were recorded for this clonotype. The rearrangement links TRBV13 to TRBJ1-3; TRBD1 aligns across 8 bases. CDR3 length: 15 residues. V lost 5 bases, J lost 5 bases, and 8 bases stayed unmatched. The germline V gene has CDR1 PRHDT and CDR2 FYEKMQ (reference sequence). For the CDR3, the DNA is TGTGCCAGCAGCCCAGGACAGGGCCAGAGAAACACCATATATTTT. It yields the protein CASSPGQGQRNTIYF.

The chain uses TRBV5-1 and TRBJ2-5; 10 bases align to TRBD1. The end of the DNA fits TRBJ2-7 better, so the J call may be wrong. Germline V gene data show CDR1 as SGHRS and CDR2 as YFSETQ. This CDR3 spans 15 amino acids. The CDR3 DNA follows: TGCGCCAGCAGCTTGGAGGGACAGGGGACCCACGAGCAGTACTTC. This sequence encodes CASSLEGQGTHEQYF.

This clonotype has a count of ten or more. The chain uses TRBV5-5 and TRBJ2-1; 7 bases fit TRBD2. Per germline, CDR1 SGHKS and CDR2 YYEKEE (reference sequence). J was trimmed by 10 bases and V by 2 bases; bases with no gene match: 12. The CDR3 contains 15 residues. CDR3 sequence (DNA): TGTGCCAGCAGCTTCCTAGCGGATCAGAAGGCCGAGCAGTTCTTC. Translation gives CASSFLADQKAEQFF. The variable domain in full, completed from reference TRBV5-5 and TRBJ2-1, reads DAGVTQSPTHLIKTRGQQVTLRCSPISGHKSVSWYQQVLGQGPQFIFQYYEKEERGRGNFPDRFSARQFPNYSSELNVNALLLGDSALYLCASSFLADQKAEQFFGPGTRLTVL.